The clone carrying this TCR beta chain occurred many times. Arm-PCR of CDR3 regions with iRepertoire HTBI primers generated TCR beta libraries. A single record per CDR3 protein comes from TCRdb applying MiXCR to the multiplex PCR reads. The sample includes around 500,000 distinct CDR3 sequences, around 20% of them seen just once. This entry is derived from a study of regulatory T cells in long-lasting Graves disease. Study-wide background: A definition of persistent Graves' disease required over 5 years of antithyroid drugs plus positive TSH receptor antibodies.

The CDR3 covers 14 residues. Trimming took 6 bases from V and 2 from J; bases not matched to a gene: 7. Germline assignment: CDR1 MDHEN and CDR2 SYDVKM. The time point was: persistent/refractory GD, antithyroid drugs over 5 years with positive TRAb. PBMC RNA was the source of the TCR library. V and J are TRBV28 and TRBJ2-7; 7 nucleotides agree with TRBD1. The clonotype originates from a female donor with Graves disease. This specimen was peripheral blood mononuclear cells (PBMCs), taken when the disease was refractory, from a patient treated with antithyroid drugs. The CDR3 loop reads CASSILTGTYEQYF. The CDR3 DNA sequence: TGTGCCAGCAGCATCCTGACAGGGACCTACGAGCAGTACTTC.